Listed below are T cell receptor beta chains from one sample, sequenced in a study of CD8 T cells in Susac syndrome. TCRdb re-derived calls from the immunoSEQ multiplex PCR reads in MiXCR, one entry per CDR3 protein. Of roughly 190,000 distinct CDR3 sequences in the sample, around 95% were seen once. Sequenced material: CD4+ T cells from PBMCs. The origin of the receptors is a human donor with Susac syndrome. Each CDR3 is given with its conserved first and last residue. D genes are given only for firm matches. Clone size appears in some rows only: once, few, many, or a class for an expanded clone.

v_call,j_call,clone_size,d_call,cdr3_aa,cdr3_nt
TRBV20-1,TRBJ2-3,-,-,CSARRSNGADTQYF,TGCAGTGCTAGGAGGTCCAACGGGGCAGATACGCAGTATTTT
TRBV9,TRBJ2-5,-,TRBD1,CASSVGLTGEETQYF,TGTGCCAGCAGCGTCGGACTGACAGGGGAAGAGACCCAGTACTTC
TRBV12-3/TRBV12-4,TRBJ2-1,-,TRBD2,CASSRGLAGGTEQFF,TGTGCCAGCAGTAGAGGACTAGCGGGGGGAACTGAGCAGTTCTTC
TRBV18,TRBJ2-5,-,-,CASSPSEETQYF,TGTGCCAGCTCACCTTCAGAAGAGACCCAGTACTTC
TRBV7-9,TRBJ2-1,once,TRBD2,CASSFPGLAGGGGEQFF,TGTGCCAGCAGCTTTCCGGGACTAGCGGGGGGCGGGGGTGAGCAGTTCTTC
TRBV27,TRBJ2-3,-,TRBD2,CASREGLARSTDTQYF,TGTGCCAGCAGAGAGGGACTAGCGAGGAGCACAGATACGCAGTATTTT
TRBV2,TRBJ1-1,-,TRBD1,CASTPRTGRTEAFF,TGTGCCAGCACTCCACGGACAGGGAGGACTGAAGCTTTCTTT
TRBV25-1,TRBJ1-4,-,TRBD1,CASSGPTGGGEKLFF,TGTGCCAGCAGTGGGCCGACAGGGGGTGGGGAAAAACTGTTTTTT
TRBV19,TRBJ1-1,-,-,CASSIPGPEAFF,TGTGCCAGTAGTATACCTGGCCCTGAAGCTTTCTTT
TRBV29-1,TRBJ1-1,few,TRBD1,CSVEQGDTEAFF,TGCAGCGTTGAACAGGGGGACACTGAAGCTTTCTTT
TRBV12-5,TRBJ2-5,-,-,CASGLRGYGTQYF,TGTGCTAGTGGTTTGAGAGGCTACGGGACCCAGTACTTC
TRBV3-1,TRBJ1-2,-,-,CASSQQPYGYTF,TGTGCCAGCAGCCAACAGCCCTATGGCTACACCTTC
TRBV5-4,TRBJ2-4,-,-,CASSLATEGNIQYF,TGTGCCAGCAGCTTGGCGACAGAAGGAAACATTCAGTACTTC
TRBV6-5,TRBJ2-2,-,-,CASSYTGSGELFF,TGTGCCAGCAGTTACACAGGATCCGGGGAGCTGTTTTTT
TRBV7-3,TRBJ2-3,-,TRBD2,CASSQGTIFTDTQYF,TGTGCCAGCAGCCAAGGGACTATCTTCACAGATACGCAGTATTTT
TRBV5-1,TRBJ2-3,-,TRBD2,CASSLAGGLAGDTQYF,TGCGCCAGCAGCTTGGCCGGGGGACTAGCAGGAGATACGCAGTATTTT
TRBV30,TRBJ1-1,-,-,CAWSEPNTEAFF,TGTGCCTGGAGTGAACCGAACACTGAAGCTTTCTTT
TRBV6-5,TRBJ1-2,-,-,CASSYSTRGGGYTF,TGTGCCAGCAGTTACTCGACCAGGGGAGGTGGCTACACCTTC
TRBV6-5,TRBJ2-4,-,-,CASSSSWDIQYF,TGTGCCAGCAGCTCGTCCTGGGACATTCAGTACTTC
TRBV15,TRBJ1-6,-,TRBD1,CATSRDWDSPSPLHF,TGTGCCACCAGCAGAGACTGGGACAGCCCCTCACCCCTCCACTTT
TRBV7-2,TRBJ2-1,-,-,CASSGSRNEQFF,TGTGCCAGCAGCGGCAGCCGGAATGAGCAGTTCTTC
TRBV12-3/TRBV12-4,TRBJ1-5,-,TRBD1,CASSPRTGGSNQPQHF,TGTGCCAGCAGTCCCCGGACAGGAGGAAGCAATCAGCCCCAGCATTTT
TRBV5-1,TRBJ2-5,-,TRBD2,CASLLGSGGSETQYF,TGCGCCAGCCTCCTAGGGAGCGGGGGTAGTGAGACCCAGTACTTC
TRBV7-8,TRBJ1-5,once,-,CASSLTNSNQPQHF,TGTGCCAGCAGCTTAACGAATAGCAATCAGCCCCAGCATTTT
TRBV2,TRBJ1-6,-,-,CASSEARMGSPHF,TGTGCCAGCAGTGAAGCCCGGATGGGGTCACCCCACTTT
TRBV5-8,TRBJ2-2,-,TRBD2,CASTNPTSGRYTNTGELFF,TGTGCCAGCACCAACCCGACTAGCGGAAGATACACGAACACCGGGGAGCTGTTTTTT
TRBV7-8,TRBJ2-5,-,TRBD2,CASSFRLAGVQETQYF,TGTGCCAGCAGCTTTCGACTAGCGGGGGTGCAAGAGACCCAGTACTTC
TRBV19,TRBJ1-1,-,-,CASIDGPVNTEAFF,TGTGCCAGTATCGACGGGCCGGTGAACACTGAAGCTTTCTTT
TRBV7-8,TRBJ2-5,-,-,CASSFNGEETQYF,TGTGCCAGCAGCTTCAACGGGGAAGAGACCCAGTACTTC
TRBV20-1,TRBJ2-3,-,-,CSATTPSTDTQYF,TGCAGTGCCACGACCCCTAGCACAGATACGCAGTATTTT
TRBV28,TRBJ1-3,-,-,CASSLWGLGGNTIYF,TGTGCCAGCAGTTTATGGGGGCTGGGTGGAAACACCATATATTTT
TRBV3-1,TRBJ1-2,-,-,CASSQDRDIVHNYGYTF,TGTGCCAGCAGCCAAGACCGGGACATTGTCCATAACTATGGCTACACCTTC
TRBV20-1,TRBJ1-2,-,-,CSARDQRKGYGYTF,TGCAGTGCTAGAGATCAAAGGAAGGGCTATGGCTACACCTTC
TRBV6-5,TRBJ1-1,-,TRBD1,CASSYGDRGGTEAFF,TGTGCCAGCAGTTACGGGGACAGGGGAGGGACTGAAGCTTTCTTT
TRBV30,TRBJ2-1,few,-,CAWGQGMNEQFF,TGTGCCTGGGGGCAGGGTATGAATGAGCAGTTCTTC
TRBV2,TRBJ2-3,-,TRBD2,CASSTGLAASTDTQYF,TGTGCCAGCAGCACCGGACTAGCGGCCAGCACAGATACGCAGTATTTT
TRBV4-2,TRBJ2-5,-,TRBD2,CASSQLAGGQETQYF,TGTGCCAGCAGCCAGCTAGCGGGGGGCCAAGAGACCCAGTACTTC
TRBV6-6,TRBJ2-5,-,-,CASSFLFRGGETQYF,TGTGCCAGCAGTTTCCTTTTCAGGGGAGGGGAGACCCAGTACTTC
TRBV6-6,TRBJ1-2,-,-,CASRQDINREGYTF,TGTGCCAGCAGGCAGGACATAAACCGTGAAGGCTACACCTTC
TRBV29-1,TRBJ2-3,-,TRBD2,CSVWGGDGTDTQYF,TGCAGCGTTTGGGGGGGGGATGGCACAGATACGCAGTATTTT
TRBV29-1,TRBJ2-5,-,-,CSVGEGIQETQYF,TGCAGCGTTGGAGAGGGGATTCAAGAGACCCAGTACTTC